Sequencing of this T cell receptor beta chain was carried out in a study of beta chain features in type 1 diabetes. Cells sorted by CD45RO/CCR7/CD25/CD127/CD95/CD27 comprised CD4+ naive, central memory, regulatory and stem cell-like memory cells. Sequencing targeted expressed TCRB transcripts, as all isolated RNA had been reverse transcribed. Millions of reads were obtained on average from naive, central memory and regulatory T cell samples. Only in-frame clones appear in the TCRdb table, and some are missing; sequencing was by immunoSEQ multiplex PCR. Counted here are around 260,000 clones, 24% occurring once; the ten biggest clones make up more than 0.009%. Whole-study findings and limits: All four CD4+ subsets from Type 1 diabetes patients carried moderately but significantly shorter TCRB CDR3s. Any HLA-type effect on TCRB rearrangement remained unresolved here. Patients and controls would share equally any PCR tilt toward shorter templates.

This clone appeared a few times. Antigen: not known. The V and J ends lost 2 bases and 3 bases, in that order; junction bases with no gene match: 6. CDR3 size: 15 residues. CDR1 is MNHEY and CDR2 is SMNVEV in the germline V gene (reference sequence). The sample was naive CD4+ T cells from blood. The receptor comes from a woman aged 25 to 39 with type 1 diabetes. The rearrangement links TRBV27 to TRBJ2-7; 8 nucleotides line up with TRBD1. This CDR3 reads CASSLRAGQGYEQYF. The CDR3 DNA reads as TGTGCCAGCAGTTTAAGGGCCGGACAGGGCTACGAGCAGTACTTC.